This section outlines one T cell receptor (beta chain) sequence together with its context. This receptor's antigen is unknown. Base qualities are not recorded, but no much larger clone differs from it by a single base. V lost 6 bases and J lost 6 bases; the stretch between them is 14 bases long. Reading the germline V gene gives CDR1 MDHEN and CDR2 SYDVKM. The CDR3 covers 13 residues, taking in both the cysteine and the phenylalanine. Only CDR3 DNA remains: 39 bases, in frame from the first base. The sample is drawn from a study of blood T cell repertoires in COVID-19 (dated by TCRdb to the early 2020s). Regarding the study in general: Collaborator samples came from the United States, Italy and Spain and covered acute and convalescent phases of COVID-19. The samples were drawn from two sources: the first 160 participants of the ongoing ImmuneRACE study, and 1,200 or so subjects contributed by 6 global collaborators. The repertoires were released in a freely available public database meant as a resource for research on the immune response to SARS-CoV-2. The sample metadata nearly always contained a de-identified subject ID, COVID-19 status, age in years and sex. Deeply sampled blood TCRbeta repertoires from subjects exposed to, actively infected with, or recovered from COVID-19 were included in the dataset. The material from the prospective study consisted of cDNA or gDNA derived from T cells, B-cell-depleted T cells, or PBMCs. Where HLA class I and class II types were available, the types were taken from metadata supplied by the sample provider, not from assay-based typing. Findings and caveats that apply to the study as a whole: How much clinical and demographic metadata was included differed by source and by participant, and the metadata was provided uncurated.

TCRbeta CDR3 regions were amplified from genomic DNA using the immunoSEQ Assay, a bias-controlled multiplex PCR. The original methods were these. Nucleated cell counts per sample were estimated from amplification of reference gene primers within the assay. To quantify the absolute abundance of each unique TCRbeta CDR3 rearrangement, sequence reads were collapsed and filtered. For each sample, productive Simpson clonality was calculated as the square root of Simpson's diversity index across productive rearrangements. TCRdb mirrors the immuneACCESS table, restricted to in-frame sequences. Some clones are absent from its copies; in checked studies, under half trace to an unresolved V gene, and the reason for the others is unknown. Clone size and V and J calls were adopted from that table, with D and trimming inferred from the DNA. The sample data list 280,000 or so clones, and around 82% of these were observed just once. The ten most abundant clones make up 7.5% to 10% of the sample.

A second Seattle source provided samples from volunteer blood donors who had recovered from COVID-19. Each collaborating institution followed its own protocols to collect whole blood in K2EDTA tubes. For TCRbeta analysis, collaborators shipped samples in one of three forms: frozen whole blood, isolated PBMCs, or DNA extracted from either of those sample types. The TCR was taken from a woman aged 45 to 65 who had recovered from COVID-19. The rearrangement joined TRBV28 to TRBJ1-1; a confident D gene designation cannot be given. Material for sequencing was peripheral blood. The CDR3 corresponds to CASSEPGIPEAFF. The bases read TGTGCCAGCAGCGAACCCGGGATTCCTGAAGCTTTCTTT. With all but the CDR3 taken from the reference TRBV28 and TRBJ1-1 genes, the full variable domain is: DVKVTQSSRYLVKRTGEKVFLECVQDMDHENMFWYRQDPGLGLRLIYFSYDVKMKEKGDIPEGYSVSREKKERFSLILESASTNQTSMYLCASSEPGIPEAFFGQGTRLTVV.